This entry concerns a single T cell receptor beta chain. Its target is unknown. The data originate from a study of graft-versus-host responses after intestinal transplantation. Study information: Multivisceral, liver-intestinal, or isolated intestinal grafts went to recipients. Recipients uniformly received anti-thymocyte globulin induction, followed by tacrolimus and steroids for roughly 3 years.

Study conclusions and caveats: High graft-versus-host to host-versus-graft clonal ratios were seen in allografts of patients with graft-donor T cell macrochimerism.

Sequenced by immunoSEQ multiplex PCR; TCRdb stores in-frame clones only, minus some. The table shows more than 65,000 clones, with 75% to 90% occurring only once. This specimen consisted of unstimulated CD4+ T cells sorted from spleen or lymph node cells, obtained before transplant. The receptor's source is a human donor who was the organ donor for an intestinal transplant.

The CDR3 reads CASSGRGRRDGYTF. The CDR3 coding sequence is TGTGCCAGCAGTGGCAGGGGGCGGAGGGATGGCTACACCTTC. This sequence joins TRBV2 and TRBJ1-2; the match to TRBD1 covers 8 bases. The ends lost 4 bases at V and 6 bases at J; junction bases unmatched: 7. The V gene's germline CDR1 is SNHLY and CDR2 FYNNEI. The length of the CDR3 is 14 residues. The whole variable domain, remainder taken from reference TRBV2 and TRBJ1-2, is EPEVTQTPSHQVTQMGQEVILRCVPISNHLYFYWYRQILGQKVEFLVSFYNNEISEKSEIFDDQFSVERPDGSNFTLKIRSTKLEDSAMYFCASSGRGRRDGYTFGSGTRLTVV.